This passage covers 3 T cell receptor beta chains from one sample sequenced in a study of T cell clonotyping in hematopoietic cell transplantation (dated by TCRdb to the early 2020s). Explained via the paper, the time point label denotes: recipient sample about 28 days before transplant, after cytoreduction. Receptor libraries were prepared by the immunoSEQ multiplex PCR assay. This immuneACCESS table, as held by TCRdb, lists in-frame sequences with V and J called but not all clones. Of the missing ones, under half trace to an unresolved V gene in checked studies; the others have no known cause. Here the sample has 25,000 to 30,000 clones; approximately 77% occur a single time. The ten largest make up 1.8% of the sample. The material was peripheral blood mononuclear cells, obtained before stem cell transplant. These receptors came from a man aged 35-49 years with acute myeloid leukemia. Some clones in this sample may be carry-over from other donors' samples.

This rearrangement joins TRBV28 to TRBJ1-3, with D maybe TRBD1 (6 bases). Germline V gives CDR1 MDHEN, CDR2 SYDVKM. This CDR3 comprises 14 residues. Trimming cost V 5 bases and J 2 bases, with 10 bases left between them. CDR3 amino acids: CASSRTGTGNTIYF. CDR3 DNA sequence: TGTGCCAGCAGTCGTACAGGGACTGGAAACACCATATATTTT.

With regard to this clone: This sample includes further DNA sequences coding for the same CDR3. The chain links TRBV6-5 to TRBJ1-1; tentative D call: TRBD1 (5 bases). The CDR3 totals 13 residues. The V end lost 3 bases, the J end lost 4 bases, and 9 bases lay between the germline ends. Germline V gives CDR1 MNHEY, CDR2 SVGAGI. Here the CDR3 reads CASSYGGATEAFF. CDR3 coding DNA: TGTGCCAGCAGTTATGGAGGGGCCACTGAAGCTTTCTTT.

The chain couples TRBV2 to TRBJ2-1; 13 bases agree with TRBD2. Losses at the gene ends were 6 bases for V and 8 bases for J; bases not matched to a gene: 4. Germline V lookup: CDR1 SNHLY, CDR2 FYNNEI. This CDR3 has 14 residues. CDR3 sequence reads: CASSRTSGSDEQFF. The CDR3 DNA follows: TGTGCCAGCAGCCGGACTAGCGGGAGCGATGAGCAGTTCTTC.